Shown below are 13 T cell receptor beta chains from a single sample sequenced in a study of blood T cell repertoires in COVID-19. Libraries were prepared by immunoSEQ multiplex PCR; TCRdb keeps only in-frame clonotypes and omits some of them. This table holds around 700,000 clones, approximately 90% found once. Sequenced sample: peripheral blood. Receptor source: a woman under 30 with acute or convalescent COVID-19.

The chain employs TRBV6-5 and TRBJ1-1; perhaps TRBD1 as D (6 bases). Germline V gene sequence: CDR1 MNHEY, CDR2 SVGAGI. V lost 6 bases to trimming and J lost 8 bases, with 19 bases between them. The CDR3 is made up of 14 amino acids. The CDR3 here is CASRAQTGPAEAFF. CDR3 nucleotides: TGTGCCAGCAGGGCCCAGACAGGACCAGCCGAAGCTTTCTTT.

V is TRBV7-9 and J is TRBJ2-5; possibly TRBD2 for D (6 bases). Germline assignment: CDR1 SEHNR and CDR2 FQNEAQ (reference sequence). V shed 7 bases and J shed 2 bases, with 17 bases lying between them. This CDR3 has 15 amino acids. CDR3 residues: CASIVGAGSQETQYF. In DNA, the CDR3 is TGTGCCAGCATCGTCGGGGCGGGGTCACAAGAGACCCAGTACTTC.

The J gene is TRBJ2-2, the V gene TRBV7-9; a possible D gene is TRBD1 (5 bases). Germline V gives CDR1 SEHNR, CDR2 FQNEAQ (reference sequence). The germline V and J ends were trimmed by 11 bases and 5 bases, with 18 bases remaining between them. This CDR3 is 14 amino acids long. The CDR3 region has the DNA TGTGCCGGCGGACGTACTCAGGGTACCGGGGAGCTGTTTTTT. Translation: CAGGRTQGTGELFF. The variable domain in full, with the rest retrieved from reference TRBV7-9 and TRBJ2-2, is DTGVSQNPRHKITKRGQNVTFRCDPISEHNRLYWYRQTLGQGPEFLTYFQNEAQLEKSRLLSDRFSAERPKGSFSTLEIQRTEQGDSAMYLCAGGRTQGTGELFFGEGSRLTVL.

The chain employs TRBV5-1 and TRBJ2-7; 10 bases agree with TRBD2. With 3 bases clipped from V and 4 bases from J, the junction kept 10 bases outside the gene matches. Germline V gives CDR1 SGHRS, CDR2 YFSETQ. The CDR3 has 16 amino acids. DNA of the CDR3: TGCGCCAGCAGCTCCCGTGCTAGCGGGGGAAATTACGAGCAGTACTTC. This encodes CASSSRASGGNYEQYF.

The rearrangement joins TRBV5-1 to TRBJ2-1; 7 bases are shared with TRBD1. Germline-derived CDR1 and CDR2 are SGHRS and YFSETQ. The CDR3 loop spans 12 amino acids. Losses at the gene ends were 5 bases for V and 9 bases for J; bases not matched to a gene: 5. CDR3 sequence (DNA): TGCGCCAGCAGTACCGACAGGGCTGAGCAGTTCTTC. It is translated as CASSTDRAEQFF.

This clone was seen a single time. The V call is TRBV25-1, the J call TRBJ1-1, with unresolved D. The germline V and J ends were trimmed by 1 base and 1 base, with 10 bases remaining between them. In germline, CDR1 is MGHDK, CDR2 SYGVNS. The CDR3 sequence is 15 residues long. Here the CDR3 reads CASSELRLGNTEAFF. For the CDR3, the DNA is TGTGCCAGCAGTGAATTACGCCTCGGGAACACTGAAGCTTTCTTT.

The chain links TRBV5-1 to TRBJ1-2, with 8 bases fitting TRBD1. V trimming: 7 bases; J trimming: 7 bases; junction bases outside the gene matches: 15. CDR1 is SGHRS and CDR2 is YFSETQ in the germline V gene. The CDR3 is 15 amino acids. The CDR3 is CASARVEGQGAGYTF. CDR3 bases: TGCGCCAGCGCGAGAGTCGAGGGCCAGGGGGCTGGCTACACCTTC.

This chain joins TRBV7-2 and TRBJ1-2, with 9 nucleotides matching TRBD1. This CDR3 comprises 16 residues. The V and J ends lost 3 bases and 6 bases, in that order; junction bases with no gene match: 11. Germline CDR1 reads SGHTA; CDR2 reads FQGNSA. The CDR3 DNA reads as TGTGCCAGCAGCTTTTTCCGGGACAGGGTCGGGAATGGCTACACCTTC. Its translation is CASSFFRDRVGNGYTF. Combining the CDR3 with reference TRBV7-2 and TRBJ1-2 gives the whole variable domain GAGVSQSPSNKVTEKGKDVELRCDPISGHTALYWYRQSLGQGLEFLIYFQGNSAPDKSGLPSDRFSAERTGGSVSTLTIQRTQQEDSAVYLCASSFFRDRVGNGYTFGSGTRLTVV.

The genes are TRBV7-6 and TRBJ2-7; D might be TRBD1 (6 bases). V dropped 1 base and J dropped 3 bases, with 13 bases sitting between them. The germline gives CDR1 SGHVS, CDR2 FNYEAQ. The CDR3 runs to 15 residues. CDR3 nucleotides: TGTGCCAGCAGCTTAGAGGTGGGACACCACTACGAGCAGTACTTC. Translating it yields CASSLEVGHHYEQYF.

The chain uses TRBV15 and TRBJ2-5, with a weak D call TRBD2 (7 bases). The length of the CDR3 is 15 residues. Germline V lookup: CDR1 LNHNV, CDR2 YYDKDF (reference sequence). Trimming stripped 7 bases from V and 2 bases from J, with 17 bases between. The CDR3 DNA reads TGTGCCACCATCGGCCCGGGGAGGGGGCAAGAGACCCAGTACTTC. Protein: CATIGPGRGQETQYF.

This sequence joins TRBV9 and TRBJ2-7; maybe TRBD2 (6 bases). The CDR3 length is 14 residues. The V gene's germline CDR1 is SGDLS and CDR2 YYNGEE. V was shortened by 4 bases and J by 4 bases, with 15 bases between the two germline ends. CDR3 in amino acids: CASSSRGGWYEQYF. In DNA, the CDR3 is TGTGCCAGCAGCTCTCGTGGAGGGTGGTACGAGCAGTACTTC.

CDR3: CASSPGESSNTGELFF. CDR3 sequence (DNA): TGTGCCAGCAGCCCAGGGGAGTCCTCGAACACCGGGGAGCTGTTTTTT. The chain couples TRBV5-4 to TRBJ2-2; possible D gene TRBD1, 6 bases. CDR1 is SGHNT, CDR2 YYREEE, per germline (reference sequence). The V and J ends lost 4 bases and 0 bases respectively, with 13 bases between them. This CDR3 has 16 residues.

The rearrangement joins TRBV7-9 to TRBJ2-7; 10 positions match TRBD1. Germline V lookup: CDR1 SEHNR, CDR2 FQNEAQ (reference sequence). There are 15 residues in the CDR3. J gave up 1 base and V 5 bases, and 5 bases lay outside the gene matches. The CDR3 here is CASSPGQGPSYEQYF. The CDR3 bases are TGTGCCAGCAGCCCGGGACAGGGGCCTTCCTACGAGCAGTACTTC. The full variable domain, its missing parts supplied by reference TRBV7-9 and TRBJ2-7, is DTGVSQNPRHKITKRGQNVTFRCDPISEHNRLYWYRQTLGQGPEFLTYFQNEAQLEKSRLLSDRFSAERPKGSFSTLEIQRTEQGDSAMYLCASSPGQGPSYEQYFGPGTRLTVT.